This T cell receptor beta chain is drawn from a study of radiation and T cells in renal cell carcinoma. The time point: blood 4 weeks post-SBRT, at nephrectomy. Indicated treatment: 15 Gy SBRT to primary tumor, nephrectomy 4 weeks later. Nephrectomy followed 15 Gy stereotactic body radiation by 4 weeks. Assay used: immunoSEQ multiplex PCR; TCRdb lists only in-frame clones, some missing. The data show 90,000 to 100,000 clones, around 80% seen once. Germline lookup yields CDR1 LGHNA and CDR2 YNFKEQ. This CDR3 is built from 14 residues. The ends were cut back, 1 base at V and 4 bases at J, with 9 bases in the middle. About this clone itself: Its antigen remains unidentified.

Findings and caveats of the study: From baseline, blood top tumor clonotypes peaked at 2 weeks post-radiation.

The starting material was blood, obtained from a patient whose treatment included radiotherapy and nephrectomy. The clonotype comes from a man aged 55 to 70 with renal cell carcinoma. V gene TRBV4-2 combines with J gene TRBJ2-3, with a possible D match to TRBD2 (6 bases). The CDR3 region has the DNA TGTGCCAGCAGCCAAGTTACGGGAGCAGATACGCAGTATTTT. Residues: CASSQVTGADTQYF.